This T cell receptor (beta chain) comes out of a study of CD8+CD57+ T cells in acquired aplastic anemia. Overall study context: Mean DNA quantity obtained from sorted CD4+ and CD8+ cells was 2.5 to 4 ug. As sequenced from healthy donors, CD4+ cells averaged around 10 million reads.

Study-wide findings and caveats: Between the patient and control groups, CD8+ Simpson's diversity did not differ significantly. Overlap between patients and controls comprised almost 30 CD8+ CDR3 sequences.

Profiling of TCR beta VDJ combinations and CDR3 sequences used genomic DNA as template. MiXCR, applied by TCRdb to the reads, yields one record per CDR3 protein. The sample includes 150,000 to 200,000 distinct CDR3 sequences, 40% to 55% of them seen just once. The germline V gene encodes CDR1 LNHDA and CDR2 SQIVND (reference sequence). The CDR3 is 17 amino acids. The V and J ends lost 5 bases and 1 base, in that order; junction bases with no gene match: 6. This clonotype came up many times. Its target is unknown. The TCR originated in a human donor in good health. Specimen: sorted CD4+, CD8+, or CD8+CD57+ T cells (not recorded which) from PBMCs. The chain couples TRBV19 to TRBJ2-4; the match to TRBD2 covers 12 bases. CDR3 sequence: CASSRTSGKVAKNIQYF. CDR3 bases: TGTGCCAGTAGTCGGACTAGCGGGAAGGTTGCCAAAAACATTCAGTACTTC.